This T cell receptor beta chain was documented in a study of T cells in Graves' hyperthyroidism and ophthalmopathy (dated by TCRdb to about 2019). In terms of the full investigation: Peripheral blood samples were taken at the time of initial diagnosis, prior to any treatment. The roughly 99 discovery patients were divided at random into training and test sets in a 7:3 ratio. Thyroid tissue and blood T-cell repertoires from roughly 6 Graves' hyperthyroidism patients were also compared in the study. Prospective prediction of ophthalmopathy was tested in an independent validation cohort of 18 to 20 hyperthyroidism patients and 17 patients who later progressed to ophthalmopathy. The paper describes TCR Vbeta CDR3 sequencing of 120 to 150 peripheral blood samples, made up of approximately 40 ophthalmopathy patients, 70 to 75 hyperthyroidism patients and 17 progressor patients. After blood sampling, hyperthyroidism patients were treated with methimazole at a starting dose of 30 mg daily, and ophthalmopathy patients were treated with high-dose intravenous methylprednisolone. To identify distinguishing TCR V-J signatures, a discovery cohort of around 100 patients was used, comprising 40 to 45 with Graves' ophthalmopathy and approximately 58 with stable Graves' hyperthyroidism. Summary of the overall study and its limitations: Ophthalmopathy was separated from stable hyperthyroidism by a 13 V-J signature model, with roughly 88% sensitivity and 81% to 82% specificity obtained in cross-validation and 80%/75% obtained in testing. In validation, the model predicted progression to ophthalmopathy a median of roughly 6.1 months before onset, with over 55% sensitivity and nearly 75% specificity. Most expanded thyroid clonotypes (frequency above 0.001) were also found in blood, which suggests that blood repertoires may mirror thyroid immune responses. Sample size was not statistically predetermined, and blinding of investigators to group allocation was not performed.

This clonotype came up many times. Its antigen is not yet known. Base qualities are not at hand, and no much larger clone is one base apart. The TCR beta CDR3 regions were amplified from RNA transcripts. A first-round RT-PCR of the TCR CDR3 used the HTBI primer set with the Qiagen OneStep RT-PCR kit. The libraries were constructed in a second round of multiplex PCR and then size-selected and purified. The libraries were sequenced on an Illumina HiSeq2000 using paired-end 100 bp reads. The authors' pipeline ran thus. SOAPnuke was used to process the raw data, with reads discarded if the reads contained adapters or uncalled bases, had a mean Phred below 15, or lacked an exact constant-primer or identifier match. COPE v1.2.5 was used to merge high-quality paired reads, and clonotypes were defined as unique nucleotide sequences. MiTCR v1.1 was used to align the clonotypes against IMGT TRBV, TRBD and TRBJ reference segments. Only V-J combinations with frequency above 0.0001, covering about 99% of repertoires, were analysed. A TCS score was defined as the ratio of F50 (clonal expansion) to E x V (chaos), with BLOSUM62-based TCRdist applied between CDR3 peptides within each V-J. Welch's t-statistics and random forest reduced 500 to 550 V-J features to 13, which were used in a naive Bayes classifier (R e1071). The public reads were reprocessed in TCRdb via fastp at Q25 and MiXCR, keeping in-frame beta chains. One record per CDR3 amino acid sequence lists the most common genes and DNA. TCRdb, not the authors, supplied the V and J calls. The sample table holds roughly 530,000 distinct CDR3 sequences, of which about 15% were seen once. The top ten hold 15% to 20% of the sample.

In the ophthalmopathy patients, disease was moderately to severely active, with a Clinical Activity Score of 3 or more, a NOSPECS grade of 4 or more, and a duration of less than 3 months. Any patient with an uncontrolled infection, another autoimmune disease, pregnancy or lactation was excluded. Diagnoses were established on the basis of clinical symptoms, serum thyroxine and TRAb, thyroid ultrasound, and orbital computed tomography. PBMCs were isolated from roughly 10 ml of fresh peripheral blood by Ficoll-Paque density gradient centrifugation. Total RNA was extracted using Trizol reagent, and RNA quality was assessed on an Agilent 2100 Bioanalyzer. CDR3 length: 15 amino acids, cysteine to phenylalanine. Just CDR3 DNA is preserved here, 45 bases in frame from base 1. CDR1 and CDR2, per the germline V gene, are SGHDT and YYEEEE. The V end gives up 4 bases and the J end 10 bases, leaving 12 bases in the junction not matched to a gene.

The specimen sequenced was blood. The V and J genes are TRBV5-6 and TRBJ2-1, with 9 bases aligning to TRBD2. The receptor's source is a woman younger than 30 with Graves' ophthalmopathy. The nucleotides read TGTGCCAGCAGCGCCCCGAGTAGCGGGAGAGTGGAGCAGTTCTTC. Its protein is CASSAPSSGRVEQFF.